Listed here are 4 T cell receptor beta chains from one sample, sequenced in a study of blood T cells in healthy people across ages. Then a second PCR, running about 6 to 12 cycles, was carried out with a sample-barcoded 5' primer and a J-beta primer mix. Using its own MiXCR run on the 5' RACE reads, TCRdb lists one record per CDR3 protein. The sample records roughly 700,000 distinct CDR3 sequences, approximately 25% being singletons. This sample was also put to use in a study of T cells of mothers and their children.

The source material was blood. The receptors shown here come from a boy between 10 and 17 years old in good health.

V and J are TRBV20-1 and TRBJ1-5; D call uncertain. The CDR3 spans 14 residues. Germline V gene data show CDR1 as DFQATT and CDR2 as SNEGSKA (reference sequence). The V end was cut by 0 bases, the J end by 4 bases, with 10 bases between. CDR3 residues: CSAREQQQNQPQHF. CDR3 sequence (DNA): TGCAGTGCTAGAGAGCAACAACAAAATCAGCCCCAGCATTTT.

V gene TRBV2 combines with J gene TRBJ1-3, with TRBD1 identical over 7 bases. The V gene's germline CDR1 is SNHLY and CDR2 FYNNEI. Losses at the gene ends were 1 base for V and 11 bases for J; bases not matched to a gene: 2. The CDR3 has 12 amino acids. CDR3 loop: CASSEGQGAIYF. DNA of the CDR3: TGTGCCAGCAGTGAAGGACAGGGAGCCATATATTTT.

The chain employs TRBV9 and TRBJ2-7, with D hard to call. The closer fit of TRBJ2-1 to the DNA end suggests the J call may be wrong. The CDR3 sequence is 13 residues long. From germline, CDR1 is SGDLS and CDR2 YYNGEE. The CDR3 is CASSPSHDHEQFF. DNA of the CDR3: TGTGCCAGCAGCCCTTCGCATGACCATGAGCAGTTCTTC.

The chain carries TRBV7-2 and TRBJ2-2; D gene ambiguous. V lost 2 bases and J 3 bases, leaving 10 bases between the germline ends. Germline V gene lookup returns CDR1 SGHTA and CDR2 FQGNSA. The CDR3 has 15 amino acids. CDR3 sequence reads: CASSLSVGYTGELFF. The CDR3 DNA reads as TGTGCCAGCAGCTTATCTGTGGGATACACCGGGGAGCTGTTTTTT. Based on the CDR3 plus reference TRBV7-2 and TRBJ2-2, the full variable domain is GAGVSQSPSNKVTEKGKDVELRCDPISGHTALYWYRQSLGQGLEFLIYFQGNSAPDKSGLPSDRFSAERTGGSVSTLTIQRTQQEDSAVYLCASSLSVGYTGELFFGEGSRLTVL.